Shown below are 16 T cell receptor beta chains from a single sample sequenced in a study of CXCR3-negative and CXCR3-positive naive CD8 T cells. TRB cDNA libraries were made by UMI-labeled 5' RACE. Using the 5' RACE reads, TCRdb records one entry per CDR3 protein without DNA. This listing includes about 82,000 distinct CDR3 sequences. Material for sequencing was naive CXCR3- CD8+ T cells from blood. The subset: CD45RO-CCR7+CD27+CD95- naive CD8+ T cells lacking CXCR3 (TNR3-). The receptor set was obtained from a human donor in good health. Some clones in this sample may be carry-over from other donors' samples.

This chain uses TRBV3-1 with TRBJ1-5; TCRdb lists TRBD1, though no DNA is available to test this call. Germline CDR1 and CDR2: LGHDT and YNNKEL (reference sequence). The CDR3 spans 15 residues. This CDR3 is CASSPTPGDNQPQHF.

The CDR3 loop is CASTLAGGPSNEQFF. The chain employs TRBV11-3 and TRBJ2-1; lacking DNA, the TRBD2 call made by TCRdb goes unchecked. The CDR3 length is 15 residues. Germline lookup yields CDR1 SGHNT and CDR2 YENEEA.

J is TRBJ1-1 and V is TRBV5-1. Germline CDR1 and CDR2: SGHRS and YFSETQ. This CDR3 region has 15 residues. This CDR3 reads CASSLLAEVGTEAFF.

The CDR3 spells CASSETRGVRGEQYF. The chain has TRBV25-1 and TRBJ2-7; TCRdb lists TRBD1, though no DNA is available to test this call. This CDR3 is built from 15 residues. Germline V gene sequence: CDR1 MGHDK, CDR2 SYGVNS.

This sequence joins TRBV2 and TRBJ2-7; there is no DNA to check the TCRdb D call of TRBD1. The CDR3 spans 14 residues. Germline V gene lookup returns CDR1 SNHLY and CDR2 FYNNEI. CDR3 protein: CASSHPDSSYEQYF.

V and J are TRBV12-3 or TRBV12-4 and TRBJ1-1; the TCRdb D gene call, TRBD1, has no DNA to confirm it. The CDR3 covers 14 residues. The chain's CDR3 is CAIQGWQGNTEAFF.

The chain employs TRBV27 and TRBJ1-1; TCRdb's D gene call, TRBD1, goes unchecked for lack of DNA. The CDR3 contains 14 residues. The germline CDR1 and CDR2 sequences are MNHEY and SMNVEV (reference sequence). The chain's CDR3 is CASSLGGPNTEAFF.

The chain joins TRBV7-3 to TRBJ2-1; TCRdb picks TRBD2, but there is no DNA to check that call. The CDR3 has 14 residues. Germline V gives CDR1 SGHTA, CDR2 FQGTGA. Here the CDR3 reads CASSPGNSGGGLFF.

The chain combines TRBV25-1 with TRBJ2-4; TCRdb's D call of TRBD2 is untestable without DNA. This CDR3 comprises 16 residues. Germline CDR1 is MGHDK and CDR2 is SYGVNS. The CDR3 sequence is CASSEQEGLAKNIQYF.

J is TRBJ2-3 and V is TRBV7-6; TCRdb reports TRBD2, a call that lacks DNA to check it against. Germline CDR1 and CDR2: SGHVS and FNYEAQ. The CDR3 extends over 18 amino acids. The CDR3 is CASSSRATSGSLTDTQYF.

The gene calls are TRBV5-1 and TRBJ2-7; TCRdb's D call of TRBD2 is untestable without DNA. Germline lookup yields CDR1 SGHRS and CDR2 YFSETQ. The CDR3 is 15 residues long. The CDR3 region is CASSLEASGGDEQYF.

The rearrangement links TRBV7-7 to TRBJ1-1; TCRdb designates TRBD1, a call that cannot be tested without DNA. Germline values: CDR1 SSHAT, CDR2 FNYEAQ (reference sequence). The CDR3 sequence is 16 residues long. CDR3 protein: CASSLPPQGYDTEAFF.

V is TRBV20-1 and J is TRBJ2-5; the D call from TCRdb, TRBD2, cannot be confirmed without DNA. The CDR3 consists of 15 residues. Per the germline V gene, CDR1 is DFQATT and CDR2 is SNEGSKA (reference sequence). CDR3 sequence reads: CSARGLADERETQYF.

The chain has TRBV14 and TRBJ2-7; as DNA is missing, the TRBD1 call by TCRdb cannot be tested. The CDR3 is made up of 15 amino acids. Per the germline V gene, CDR1 is SGHDN and CDR2 is FVKESK. CDR3 loop: CASSLSQGKAYEQYF. Looking up the rest from reference TRBV14 and TRBJ2-7 gives the full variable domain: EAGVTQFPSHSVIEKGQTVTLRCDPISGHDNLYWYRRVMGKEIKFLLHFVKESKQDESGMPNNRFLAERTGGTYSTLKVQPAELEDSGVYFCASSLSQGKAYEQYFGPGTRLTVT.

The chain is built from TRBV28 and TRBJ2-3; TCRdb's D call, TRBD1, is unchecked because there is no DNA. The CDR3 is 12 amino acids. Per the germline V gene, CDR1 is MDHEN and CDR2 is SYDVKM. CDR3: CASEGGIDTQYF.

The V gene is TRBV20-1, the J gene TRBJ2-2; there is no DNA to check the TCRdb D call of TRBD1. The CDR3 covers 15 residues. Germline V CDR1 and CDR2: DFQATT, SNEGSKA (reference sequence). The CDR3 is CSARADRANTGELFF.